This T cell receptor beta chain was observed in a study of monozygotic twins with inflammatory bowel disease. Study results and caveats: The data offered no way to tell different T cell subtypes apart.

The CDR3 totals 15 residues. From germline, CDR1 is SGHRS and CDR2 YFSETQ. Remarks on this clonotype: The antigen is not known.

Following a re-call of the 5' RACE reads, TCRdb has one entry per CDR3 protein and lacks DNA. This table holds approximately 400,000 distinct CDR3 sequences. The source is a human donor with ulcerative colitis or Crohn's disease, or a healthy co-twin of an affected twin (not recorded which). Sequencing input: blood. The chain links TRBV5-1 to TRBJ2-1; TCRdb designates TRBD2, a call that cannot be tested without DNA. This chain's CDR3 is CASSFESSGYNEQFF. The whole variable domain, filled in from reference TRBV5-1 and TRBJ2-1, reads KAGVTQTPRYLIKTRGQQVTLSCSPISGHRSVSWYQQTPGQGLQFLFEYFSETQRNKGNFPGRFSGRQFSNSRSEMNVSTLELGDSALYLCASSFESSGYNEQFFGPGTRLTVL.